This T cell receptor (beta chain) was captured by sequencing in a study of regulatory T cells in long-lasting Graves disease. Time point of the sample: newly diagnosed GD, antithyroid drugs for less than 3 months. Following extraction of RNA from PBMCs, that RNA was used to make the TCR library. Libraries of TCR beta came from iRepertoire HTBI primers plus Arm-PCR of CDR3 regions. TCRdb itself ran the multiplex PCR reads through MiXCR, one entry per CDR3 protein. Here the sample spans a few hundred thousand distinct CDR3 sequences, 15% to 20% being singletons. Study-wide points: Whereas approximately 980 public clonotypes were shared by new patients, persistent patients shared more, at some 3,000.

This clonotype appeared many times. Its antigen remains unidentified. The CDR3 contains 15 residues. V was cut by 0 bases and J by 7 bases, with 12 bases left in between. Germline-derived CDR1 and CDR2 are SEHNR and FQNEAQ (reference sequence). This same sample was also part of a study on T cells in Graves' hyperthyroidism and ophthalmopathy. As that study records: Any patient presenting with uncontrolled infection, other autoimmune disease, pregnancy or lactation was left out.

This receptor was taken from a woman aged 25 to 39 with Graves disease. The chain couples TRBV7-9 to TRBJ2-2, with D perhaps given as TRBD1 or TRBD2 (5 bases each). Source: peripheral blood mononuclear cells (PBMCs), taken at new diagnosis, from a patient treated with antithyroid drugs. The CDR3 region has the DNA TGTGCCAGCAGCTTAGCTGGATGGGGGTTCGGGGAGCTGTTTTTT. Protein: CASSLAGWGFGELFF.